The 21 T cell receptor beta chains given below trace back to one sample, sequenced in a study of vaccination and CD4 T cells after COVID-19 (dated by TCRdb to between 2021 and 2022). The library was made by PCR. Sequenced using an Illumina iSeq 100. DNA from cultured CD4+ T cells was subjected to TCR sequencing with the Oncomine TCR Beta short-read assay at the Johns Hopkins FTIC core. TCRdb reworked the public reads: Q25 trimming with fastp, MiXCR clone assembly, productive beta chains retained. Rows merge per CDR3 protein into single entries with the most common DNA and genes. The sample profile shows about 2,800 distinct CDR3 sequences; approximately 25% of them were found once. Around two fifths of the sample rests with the top ten. The sample's treatment or condition, from its label and the paper: approximately 9-day PBMC culture with coronavirus spike peptide pools or control peptides (ViraFEST assay). CD4+ T cells from unexposed donors were collected before the COVID-19 pandemic (2011-2018).

Their cognate antigens are unknown. Input material: CD4+ T cells from blood, cultured in vitro. The receptors derive from a human donor in good health.

This clonotype came up once. The chain combines TRBV11-2 with TRBJ2-3; 7 bases match TRBD1. With V trimmed by 4 bases and J by 1 base, 11 bases remained unmatched. Germline V gives CDR1 SGHAT, CDR2 FQNNGV. This CDR3 has 17 residues. The CDR3 is CASSSSNRGRRTDTQYF. DNA of the CDR3: TGTGCCAGCAGCTCGTCTAACAGGGGTCGGCGCACAGATACGCAGTATTTT.

This clonotype is medium-sized within its sample. V and J are TRBV19 and TRBJ1-2; D remains ambiguous. Germline V gene sequence: CDR1 LNHDA, CDR2 SQIVND (reference sequence). The V end was cut by 7 bases, the J end by 8 bases, with 11 bases between. This CDR3 comprises 11 residues. CDR3 nucleotides: TGTGCCAGTACAGCCGCGGAGGGCTACACCTTC. It specifies CASTAAEGYTF.

The chain uses TRBV7-9 and TRBJ1-5; D remains unclear. This CDR3 contains 13 residues. V gave up 2 bases and J gave up 5 bases, with 7 bases separating them. The germline gives CDR1 SEHNR, CDR2 FQNEAQ (reference sequence). The CDR3 loop is CASSLMEDQPQHF. Here the CDR3 DNA reads TGTGCCAGCAGCTTAATGGAGGATCAGCCCCAGCATTTT.

The chain recombines TRBV6-1 with TRBJ1-1; 8 nucleotides match TRBD1. The CDR3 is 13 amino acids. V was pared by 7 bases and J by 4 bases, with 5 bases of the junction left unmatched. CDR1 is MNHNS, CDR2 SASEGT, per germline. CDR3 DNA: TGTGCCAGCACAGGGGGCGGCCCCACTGAAGCTTTCTTT. Protein product: CASTGGGPTEAFF.

This clonotype counts as medium-sized (0.01 to 0.1%). The rearrangement links TRBV7-8 to TRBJ1-5, with TRBD1 as a possible D gene (5 bases). Trimming removed 1 base at V and 5 bases at J, with 9 bases between. The CDR3 sequence is 14 residues long. CDR1 is SGHVS, CDR2 FQNEAQ, per germline. CDR3 loop: CASSLEHRYQPQHF. Written as DNA, the CDR3 is TGTGCCAGCAGCTTAGAACACAGGTATCAGCCCCAGCATTTT.

V gene TRBV19 combines with J gene TRBJ2-2; D unresolved. V was trimmed by 4 bases and J by 6 bases, leaving 9 bases between them. The CDR3 length is 13 residues. Germline V CDR1 and CDR2: LNHDA, SQIVND (reference sequence). CDR3 in DNA: TGTGCCAGTAGTACTATAGATCCCGGGGAGCTGTTTTTT. Its protein is CASSTIDPGELFF.

The sample holds a few counts of this clonotype. The V call is TRBV20-1, the J call TRBJ2-1, with 10 bases aligning to TRBD2. V was clipped by 5 bases and J by 5 bases; unmatched bases: 6. Germline assignment: CDR1 DFQATT and CDR2 SNEGSKA (reference sequence). The CDR3 length is 14 residues. The CDR3 region is CSALRGTSDNEQFF. The CDR3 DNA reads as TGCAGTGCTCTTCGCGGGACTAGCGACAATGAGCAGTTCTTC.

This clonotype was counted only a few times. This CDR3 reads CASSFSSGTEAFF. The DNA of the CDR3 is TGTGCCAGCAGCTTTTCCTCCGGAACTGAAGCTTTCTTT. The chain joins TRBV7-2 to TRBJ1-1; the D is unclear. Germline values: CDR1 SGHTA, CDR2 FQGNSA. Trimming removed 3 bases at V and 5 bases at J, with 10 bases between. This CDR3 spans 13 amino acids.

This clonotype was seen only a few times. The genes are TRBV6-1 and TRBJ2-1, with TRBD2 matching 12 bases. Trimming cost V 4 bases and J 5 bases; bases outside gene matches: 9. Germline assignment: CDR1 MNHNS and CDR2 SASEGT. The CDR3 spans 17 residues. CDR3 sequence reads: CASSAMTSGRGNNEQFF. The CDR3 region has the DNA TGTGCCAGCAGTGCTATGACTAGCGGGAGAGGAAACAATGAGCAGTTCTTC.

This clonotype has only a few counts. The chain employs TRBV20-1 and TRBJ2-1; 12 nucleotides agree with TRBD2. This CDR3 is built from 17 residues. The junction had 10 bases not matched to a gene; V was cut back by 3 bases and J by 4 bases. Germline assignment: CDR1 DFQATT and CDR2 SNEGSKA (reference sequence). The CDR3 loop is CSASPLAGGPRYNEQFF. In DNA, the CDR3 is TGCAGTGCTAGCCCCCTAGCGGGGGGGCCGCGTTACAATGAGCAGTTCTTC.

This chain joins TRBV9 and TRBJ2-7, with 10 bases that match TRBD1. The germline CDR1 and CDR2 sequences are SGDLS and YYNGEE. CDR3 size: 15 residues. V was clipped by 2 bases and J by 8 bases; unmatched bases: 10. CDR3 bases: TGTGCCAGCAGCGTCTCGGGGACAGGGGAAACCCAGCAGTACTTC. This sequence encodes CASSVSGTGETQQYF.

The chain joins TRBV5-6 to TRBJ1-2; possible D gene TRBD1, 5 bases. V was shortened by 1 base and J by 3 bases, with 7 bases between the two germline ends. This CDR3 region has 13 residues. CDR1 and CDR2 from the germline V gene are SGHDT and YYEEEE. The CDR3 loop reads CASSLRGYYGYTF. In DNA, the CDR3 is TGTGCCAGCAGCTTGCGGGGGTACTATGGCTACACCTTC.

The chain joins TRBV7-9 to TRBJ2-1; 8 bases match TRBD1. The V and J ends lost 4 bases and 3 bases, in that order; junction bases with no gene match: 8. CDR1 is SEHNR and CDR2 is FQNEAQ in the germline V gene (reference sequence). This CDR3 has 16 residues. DNA for the CDR3: TGTGCCAGCAGCTATCAAGTGACAGGGGACTACAATGAGCAGTTCTTC. It translates to CASSYQVTGDYNEQFF.

In its sample, this clonotype was seen a few times. This sequence joins TRBV29-1 and TRBJ1-2; 9 bases are shared with TRBD1. Trimming cost V 4 bases and J 3 bases; bases outside gene matches: 12. The CDR3 runs to 16 residues. Germline values: CDR1 SQVTM, CDR2 ANQGSEA. The CDR3 DNA reads TGCAGCGTTGGGAACACCTTGGGACAGGGCGACTATGGCTACACCTTC. It is translated as CSVGNTLGQGDYGYTF. Filled out from reference TRBV29-1 and TRBJ1-2, the complete variable domain reads SAVISQKPSRDICQRGTSLTIQCQVDSQVTMMFWYRQQPGQSLTLIATANQGSEATYESGFVIDKFPISRPNLTFSTLTVSNMSPEDSSIYLCSVGNTLGQGDYGYTFGSGTRLTVV.

V usage is TRBV5-1 and J usage is TRBJ1-3, with TRBD1 as a possible D gene (6 bases). V was cut by 5 bases and J by 0 bases, with 9 bases left in between. This CDR3 has 14 residues. The germline CDR1 and CDR2 sequences are SGHRS and YFSETQ. CDR3 DNA sequence: TGCGCCAGCAGAGGGGGGAGCTCTGGAAACACCATATATTTT. Translation gives CASRGGSSGNTIYF.

This clonotype was observed a single time. The gene calls are TRBV6-2 or TRBV6-3 and TRBJ1-2; weak D call: TRBD1 (5 bases). Germline loops: CDR1 MNHEY, CDR2 SVGEGT. The ends were cut back, 6 bases at V and 4 bases at J, with 21 bases in the middle. This CDR3 is 16 amino acids long. The DNA of the CDR3 is TGTGCCAGCAGCGGGGGTGATGCAGGCGGAGTCTATGGCTACACCTTC. Protein: CASSGGDAGGVYGYTF.

This clonotype turned up a few times. This chain connects TRBV9 to TRBJ2-7; 15 positions agree with TRBD2. Per the germline V gene, CDR1 is SGDLS and CDR2 is YYNGEE. J gave up 7 bases and V 2 bases, and 7 bases lay outside the gene matches. CDR3 length: 16 amino acids. The CDR3 region is CASSVGLAGGPQEQYF. The CDR3 nucleotides are TGTGCCAGCAGCGTCGGACTAGCGGGAGGGCCCCAAGAGCAGTACTTC.

This clonotype was detected a few times. The chain carries TRBV5-4 and TRBJ2-7, with 13 bases fitting TRBD2. CDR1 is SGHNT and CDR2 is YYREEE in the germline V gene (reference sequence). With V trimmed by 4 bases and J by 4 bases, 2 bases remained unmatched. CDR3 length: 14 amino acids. The CDR3 region has the DNA TGTGCCAGCAGCCCGGGACTAGCGGGATACGAGCAGTACTTC. Its protein product is CASSPGLAGYEQYF.

The chain couples TRBV9 to TRBJ2-2; no definite D call. V was cut by 4 bases and J by 0 bases, with 13 bases left in between. In germline, CDR1 is SGDLS, CDR2 YYNGEE. The CDR3 runs to 16 residues. In DNA form, the CDR3 reads TGTGCCAGCAGCCCCCGACACATCGCGAACACCGGGGAGCTGTTTTTT. Translated, it gives CASSPRHIANTGELFF.

V usage is TRBV9 and J usage is TRBJ1-6; TRBD1 matches 7 bases. Trimming cost V 3 bases and J 6 bases; bases outside gene matches: 3. The CDR3 sequence is 14 residues long. Germline loops: CDR1 SGDLS, CDR2 YYNGEE. CDR3 DNA: TGTGCCAGCAGCGGCAGGGGGACTAATTCACCCCTCCACTTT. Its protein is CASSGRGTNSPLHF.

The rearrangement joins TRBV12-3 or TRBV12-4 to TRBJ2-5; D assignment may be TRBD1 or TRBD2 (6 bases each). The length of the CDR3 is 15 residues. V lost 3 bases and J lost 0, with 11 bases in between. The CDR3 bases are TGTGCCAGCAGTTTGAGGGGGAGGTACCAAGAGACCCAGTACTTC. Translated: CASSLRGRYQETQYF.